This section outlines one TCR beta chain sequence together with its context. Its antigen is not known. Germline assignment: CDR1 LGHNA and CDR2 YNFKEQ. The length of the CDR3 is 13 residues. Trimming removed 1 base from V and 7 bases from J, with 10 bases in between. The source of the sample is a study of naive CD8 T cells in extremely preterm neonates. Generated by immunoSEQ multiplex PCR, the TCRdb table keeps only in-frame clones and is missing some. The sample carries 4,500 to 6,000 clones, about 97% recorded once. Without labor or membrane rupture, elective cesareans at roughly 37-41 weeks supplied term cord blood. Pregnancies with fetal demise, active maternal HSV infection or known maternal HIV were excluded. Live Annexin V-negative naive CD3+CD8+CD45RA+CCR7+ T cells were sorted. Study-wide findings and caveats: Relative to older groups, preterm infants had shorter, less trimmed CDR3s with fewer N additions. Compared with all age groups, preterm neonates showed less repertoire richness.

The clonotype comes from a newborn in good health. The chain carries TRBV4-2 and TRBJ1-2; D is unresolved. Sequencing was performed on naive CD8+ T cells from cord blood. For the CDR3, the DNA is TGTGCCAGCAGCCAAGGGAGCATTCGTGGCTACACCTTC. This translates into CASSQGSIRGYTF.